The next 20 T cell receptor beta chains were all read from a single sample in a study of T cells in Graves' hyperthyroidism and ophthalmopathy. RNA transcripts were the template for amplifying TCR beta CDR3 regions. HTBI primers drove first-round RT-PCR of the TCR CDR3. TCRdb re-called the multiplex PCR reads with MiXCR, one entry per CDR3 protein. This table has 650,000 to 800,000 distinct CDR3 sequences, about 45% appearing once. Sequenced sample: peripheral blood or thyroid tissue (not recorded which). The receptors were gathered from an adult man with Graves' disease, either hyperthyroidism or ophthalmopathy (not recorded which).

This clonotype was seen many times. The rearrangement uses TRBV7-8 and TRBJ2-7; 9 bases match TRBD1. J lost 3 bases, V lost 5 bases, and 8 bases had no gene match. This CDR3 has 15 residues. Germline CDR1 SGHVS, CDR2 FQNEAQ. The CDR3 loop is CASSITGTGLYEQYF. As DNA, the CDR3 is TGTGCCAGCAGCATCACGGGGACAGGGCTCTACGAGCAGTACTTC.

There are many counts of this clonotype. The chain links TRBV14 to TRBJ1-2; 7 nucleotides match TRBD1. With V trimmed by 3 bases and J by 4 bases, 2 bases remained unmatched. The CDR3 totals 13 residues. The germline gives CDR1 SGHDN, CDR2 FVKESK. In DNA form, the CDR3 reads TGTGCCAGCAGCCAGCCAGGGGGCTATGGCTACACCTTC. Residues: CASSQPGGYGYTF.

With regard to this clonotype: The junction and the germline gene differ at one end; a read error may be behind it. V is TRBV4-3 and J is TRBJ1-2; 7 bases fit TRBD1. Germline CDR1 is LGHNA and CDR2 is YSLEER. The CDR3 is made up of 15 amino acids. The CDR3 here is CTSSHGTANDYGYTF. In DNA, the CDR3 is TGCACCAGCAGCCACGGGACAGCCAATGACTATGGCTACACCTTC.

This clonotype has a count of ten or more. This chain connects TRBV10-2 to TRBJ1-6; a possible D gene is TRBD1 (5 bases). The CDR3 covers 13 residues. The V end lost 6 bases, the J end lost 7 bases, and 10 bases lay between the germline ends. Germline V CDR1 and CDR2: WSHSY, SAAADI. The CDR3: CASREDTNSPLHF. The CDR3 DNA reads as TGCGCCAGCAGGGAGGACACAAATTCACCCCTCCACTTT.

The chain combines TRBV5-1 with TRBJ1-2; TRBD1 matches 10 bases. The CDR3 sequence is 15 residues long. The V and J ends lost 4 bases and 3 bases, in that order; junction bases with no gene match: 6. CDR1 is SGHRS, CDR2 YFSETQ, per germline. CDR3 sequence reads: CASSPGTGAHYGYTF. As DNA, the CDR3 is TGCGCCAGCAGCCCCGGGACAGGGGCCCACTATGGCTACACCTTC.

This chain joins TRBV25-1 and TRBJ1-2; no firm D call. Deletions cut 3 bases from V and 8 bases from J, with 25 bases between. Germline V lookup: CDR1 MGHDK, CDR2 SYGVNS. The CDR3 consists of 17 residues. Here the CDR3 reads CASSDSISSVTMGGYTF. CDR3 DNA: TGTGCCAGCAGTGACTCAATTAGCAGTGTTACCATGGGGGGCTACACCTTC.

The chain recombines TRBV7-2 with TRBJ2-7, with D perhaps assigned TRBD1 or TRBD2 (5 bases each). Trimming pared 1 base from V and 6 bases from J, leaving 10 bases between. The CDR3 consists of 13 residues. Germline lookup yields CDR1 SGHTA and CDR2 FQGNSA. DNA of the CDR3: TGTGCCAGCAGCTTAGTATCAGGGAGCGAGCAGTACTTC. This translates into CASSLVSGSEQYF. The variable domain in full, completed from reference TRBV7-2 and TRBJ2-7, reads GAGVSQSPSNKVTEKGKDVELRCDPISGHTALYWYRQSLGQGLEFLIYFQGNSAPDKSGLPSDRFSAERTGGSVSTLTIQRTQQEDSAVYLCASSLVSGSEQYFGPGTRLTVT.

This CDR3 reads CASSFAGQLNEKLFF. The DNA for the CDR3 is TGTGCCAGCAGCTTCGCTGGACAGTTAAATGAAAAACTGTTTTTT. The chain has TRBV7-2 and TRBJ1-4, with D perhaps TRBD1 (6 bases). The germline V gene has CDR1 SGHTA and CDR2 FQGNSA. V lost 3 bases and J 5 bases, leaving 13 bases between the germline ends. CDR3 length: 15 residues.

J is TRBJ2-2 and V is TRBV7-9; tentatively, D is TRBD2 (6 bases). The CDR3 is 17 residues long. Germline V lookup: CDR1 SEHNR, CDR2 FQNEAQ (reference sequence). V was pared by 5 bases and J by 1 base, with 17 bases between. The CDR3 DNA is TGTGCCAGCAGCCCCCCTTTGGCAGCGGGGAACACCGGGGAGCTGTTTTTT. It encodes CASSPPLAAGNTGELFF.

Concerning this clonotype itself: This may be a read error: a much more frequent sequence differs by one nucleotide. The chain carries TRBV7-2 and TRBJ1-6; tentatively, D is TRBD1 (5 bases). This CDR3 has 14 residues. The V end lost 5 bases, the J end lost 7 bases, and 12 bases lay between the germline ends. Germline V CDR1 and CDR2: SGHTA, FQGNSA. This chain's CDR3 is CASSTRQRNSPLHF. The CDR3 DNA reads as TGTGCCAGCAGCACAAGACAGAGGAATTCACCCCTCCACTTT.

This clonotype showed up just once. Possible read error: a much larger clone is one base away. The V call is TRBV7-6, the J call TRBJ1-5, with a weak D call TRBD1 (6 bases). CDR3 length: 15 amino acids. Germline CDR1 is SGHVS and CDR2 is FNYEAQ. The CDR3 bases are TGTGCCAGCAGCTTAACATCAGGGGTAGGACAGCCCCGGCATTTT. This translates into CASSLTSGVGQPRHF.

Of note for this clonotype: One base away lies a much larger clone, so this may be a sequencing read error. CDR3 coding DNA: TGCAGCGGAAGGACAGGCCTTTTGAACACTGTAGCTTTCTTT. Translation gives CSGRTGLLNTVAFF. The rearrangement joins TRBV29-1 to TRBJ1-1; 7 bases align to TRBD1. This CDR3 spans 14 amino acids. Per germline, CDR1 SQVTM and CDR2 ANQGSEA.

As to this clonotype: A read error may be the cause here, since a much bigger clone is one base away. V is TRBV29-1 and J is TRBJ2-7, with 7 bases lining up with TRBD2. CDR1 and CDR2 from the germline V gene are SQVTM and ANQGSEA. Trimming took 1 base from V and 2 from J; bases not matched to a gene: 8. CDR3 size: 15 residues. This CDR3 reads CSVEVRQAGAYEQYF. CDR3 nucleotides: TGCAGCGTTGAAGTCCGGCAGGCGGGGGCCTACGAGCAGTACTTC.

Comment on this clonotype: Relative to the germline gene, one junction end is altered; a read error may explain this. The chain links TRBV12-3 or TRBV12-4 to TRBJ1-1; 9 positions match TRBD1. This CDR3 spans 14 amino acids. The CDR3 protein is CASRPTGGYTEASF. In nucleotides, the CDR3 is TGTGCCAGCAGACCAACAGGGGGCTACACTGAAGCTTCCTTT.

The CDR3: CSADAGTATHTEAFF. CDR3 in DNA: TGCAGCGCCGACGCGGGGACAGCCACTCACACTGAAGCTTTCTTT. The gene calls are TRBV29-1 and TRBJ1-1, with TRBD1 matching 7 bases. The J segment lost 3 bases and the V segment lost 7 bases, leaving 14 bases of the junction unmatched. The germline CDR1 and CDR2 sequences are SQVTM and ANQGSEA. This CDR3 is built from 15 residues.

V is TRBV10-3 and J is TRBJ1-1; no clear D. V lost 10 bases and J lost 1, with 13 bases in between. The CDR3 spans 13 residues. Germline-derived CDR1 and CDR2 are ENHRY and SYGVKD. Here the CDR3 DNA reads TGTGCCACAATATCCCCAGAGAACACTGAAGCTTTCTTT. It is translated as CATISPENTEAFF.

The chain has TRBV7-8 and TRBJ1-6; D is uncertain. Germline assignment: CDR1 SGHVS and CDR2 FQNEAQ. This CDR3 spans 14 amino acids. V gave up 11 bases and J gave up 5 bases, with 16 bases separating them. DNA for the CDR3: TGTGCCTGGAGAGTGCGGACGGATAATTCACCCCTCCACTTT. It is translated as CAWRVRTDNSPLHF.

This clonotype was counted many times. The CDR3 is CSVATMNTEAFF. The CDR3 bases are TGCAGCGTTGCCACCATGAACACTGAAGCTTTCTTT. The V call is TRBV29-1, the J call TRBJ1-1, with unresolved D. V was cut by 4 bases and J by 0 bases, with 6 bases left in between. The CDR3 is 12 residues long. Germline V gene sequence: CDR1 SQVTM, CDR2 ANQGSEA.

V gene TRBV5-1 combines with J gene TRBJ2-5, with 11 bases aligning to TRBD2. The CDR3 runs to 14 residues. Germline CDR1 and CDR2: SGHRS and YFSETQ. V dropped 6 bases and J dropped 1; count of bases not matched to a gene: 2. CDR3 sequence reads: CASNLAGGQETQYF. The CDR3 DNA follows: TGCGCCAGCAACCTAGCGGGAGGCCAAGAGACCCAGTACTTC.

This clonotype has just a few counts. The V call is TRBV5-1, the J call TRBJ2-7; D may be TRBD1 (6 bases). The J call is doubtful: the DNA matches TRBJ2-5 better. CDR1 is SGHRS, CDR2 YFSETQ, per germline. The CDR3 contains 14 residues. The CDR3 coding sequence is TGCGCCAGCAGCACCGGGACAACGCAAGAGACCCAGTACTTC. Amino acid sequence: CASSTGTTQETQYF.